Listed here are 9 T cell receptor beta chains from one sample, sequenced in a study of cytomegalovirus exposure and HLA in healthy donors. The repertoire was sequenced with immunoSEQ multiplex PCR; TCRdb's copy has only in-frame clones and lacks some. The sample lists 200,000 to 300,000 clones, 70% to 90% occurring once. Sequencing was done on a sample of PBMCs. The receptors were gathered from a woman in her twenties or thirties in good health and CMV-seropositive.

The rearrangement links TRBV7-9 to TRBJ2-7; 11 bases match TRBD2. V lost 1 base, J lost 5 bases, and 4 bases stayed unmatched. CDR3 size: 15 residues. Germline loops: CDR1 SEHNR, CDR2 FQNEAQ (reference sequence). The CDR3 loop reads CASSLGSGRGHEQYF. CDR3 sequence (DNA): TGTGCCAGCAGCTTAGGTAGCGGGAGGGGCCACGAGCAGTACTTC.

V and J are TRBV30 and TRBJ2-4; 9 positions agree with TRBD2. Germline CDR1 is GTSNPN and CDR2 is SVGIG (reference sequence). The trim removed 1 base at V and 2 bases at J, leaving 9 bases unmatched. The CDR3 loop spans 17 amino acids. Here the CDR3 DNA reads TGTGCCTGGAGTGATAAGACTAGCGGTATACCCAAAAACATTCAGTACTTC. This encodes CAWSDKTSGIPKNIQYF.

The chain joins TRBV27 to TRBJ2-7, with 14 positions matching TRBD2. After removal of 5 bases from V and 5 bases from J, the junction contained 5 bases not matched to a gene. The CDR3 has 15 residues. Germline CDR1 is MNHEY and CDR2 is SMNVEV (reference sequence). The CDR3 region has the DNA TGTGCCAGCAGTCCCGGGACTAGCGGGAGCCACGAGCAGTACTTC. This codes for CASSPGTSGSHEQYF.

The chain joins TRBV28 to TRBJ1-1; TRBD1 agrees at 7 bases. The junction had 13 bases not matched to a gene; V was cut back by 7 bases and J by 8 bases. The CDR3 is 14 amino acids. Germline V gene data show CDR1 as MDHEN and CDR2 as SYDVKM. CDR3 in amino acids: CASKGGQRRVEAFF. The CDR3 DNA follows: TGTGCCAGCAAAGGGGGACAGAGAAGAGTAGAAGCTTTCTTT.

This sequence joins TRBV7-9 and TRBJ2-3; 9 bases fit TRBD2. The V gene's germline CDR1 is SEHNR and CDR2 FQNEAQ (reference sequence). The CDR3 sequence is 17 residues long. V was pared by 2 bases and J by 1 base, with 7 bases of the junction left unmatched. CDR3: CASSLLSRLAGTDTQYF. The CDR3 nucleotides are TGTGCCAGCAGCTTATTATCCCGACTAGCGGGCACAGATACGCAGTATTTT.

The chain carries TRBV6-5 and TRBJ2-1; 7 positions match TRBD2. Looked up from germline, CDR1 is MNHEY and CDR2 is SVGAGI. The J segment lost 5 bases and the V segment lost 4 bases, leaving 5 bases of the junction unmatched. This CDR3 has 14 residues. CDR3 nucleotide sequence: TGTGCCAGCAGTTGGCGGGAGTTCCACAATGAGCAGTTCTTC. It is translated as CASSWREFHNEQFF.

The DNA for the CDR3 is TGTGCCAGTAGTATGGGACAGGGGTTCTATGGCTACACCTTC. Translated, it gives CASSMGQGFYGYTF. This chain joins TRBV19 and TRBJ1-2; 10 nucleotides line up with TRBD1. The V and J ends lost 3 bases and 4 bases, in that order; junction bases with no gene match: 2. Germline CDR1 is LNHDA and CDR2 is SQIVND (reference sequence). The length of the CDR3 is 14 residues. The full variable domain, with the rest looked up from reference TRBV19 and TRBJ1-2, is DGGITQSPKYLFRKEGQNVTLSCEQNLNHDAMYWYRQDPGQGLRLIYYSQIVNDFQKGDIAEGYSVSREKKESFPLTVTSAQKNPTAFYLCASSMGQGFYGYTFGSGTRLTVV.

This clone has only a few counts. The chain couples TRBV2 to TRBJ2-7; 7 nucleotides agree with TRBD2. V lost 3 bases and J lost 13; bases outside the gene matches: 12. The CDR3 totals 13 residues. From germline, CDR1 is SNHLY and CDR2 FYNNEI. The CDR3 region is CASSEFLPSGVYF. The CDR3, as DNA: TGTGCCAGCAGTGAGTTCCTTCCTAGCGGAGTATACTTC.

This rearrangement joins TRBV13 to TRBJ2-4; 13 bases line up with TRBD2. Germline CDR1 is PRHDT and CDR2 is FYEKMQ (reference sequence). This CDR3 has 19 amino acids. With 4 bases clipped from V and 1 base from J, the junction kept 10 bases outside the gene matches. The CDR3 coding sequence is TGTGCCAGCAGCTCCCGGACTAGCGGGGGTACCTATGCCAAAAACATTCAGTACTTC. Its translation is CASSSRTSGGTYAKNIQYF.